The clone carrying this T cell receptor (beta chain) was found a few times. This entry belongs to a study of T-cell memory formation after mild COVID-19. This CDR3 contains 18 residues. V was cut by 0 bases and J by 2 bases, with 17 bases left in between. CDR1 and CDR2 from the germline V gene are LGHNA and YSLEER. TCRdb independently ran MiXCR on the 5' RACE reads; one entry per CDR3 protein. Of roughly 280,000 distinct CDR3 sequences in the sample, approximately 7.6% were seen once. The receptor was derived from a man between 18 and 29 years old who had mild COVID-19 (a few samples of this study predate the infection). Cell type and time point are not known. Sequencing was performed on PBMCs or a T cell subset sorted from them (not recorded which). V and J are TRBV4-3 and TRBJ1-5, with unresolved D. CDR3 protein: CASSQDPVGEWGNQPQHF. The CDR3 nucleotides are TGCGCCAGCAGCCAAGATCCGGTCGGGGAGTGGGGCAATCAGCCCCAGCATTTT.